The next 13 T cell receptor beta chains were all read from a single sample in a study of cytomegalovirus exposure and HLA in healthy donors. This table comes from immunoSEQ multiplex PCR, and its TCRdb copy is limited to in-frame clones, with some not included. This sample has approximately 65,000 clones, with about 94% found just once. The sample comprised PBMCs. The receptors originated from a woman aged 18-29 years in good health and CMV-seronegative.

V and J are TRBV7-3 and TRBJ2-1; TRBD2 agrees at 8 bases. Losses at the gene ends were 1 base for V and 4 bases for J; bases not matched to a gene: 6. The CDR3 runs 16 residues. Germline V lookup: CDR1 SGHTA, CDR2 FQGTGA. CDR3 in amino acids: CASSLSLAGGYNEQFF. DNA of the CDR3: TGTGCCAGCAGCTTAAGTTTGGCGGGGGGATACAATGAGCAGTTCTTC. Together with reference TRBV7-3 and TRBJ2-1, the CDR3 gives the full variable domain: GAGVSQTPSNKVTEKGKYVELRCDPISGHTALYWYRQSLGQGPEFLIYFQGTGAADDSGLPNDRFFAVRPEGSVSTLKIQRTERGDSAVYLCASSLSLAGGYNEQFFGPGTRLTVL.

CDR3 in DNA: TGTGCCAGCTCACCTCAGGGACTAGCGGGAGCCGCGAACACCGGGGAGCTGTTTTTT. This sequence encodes CASSPQGLAGAANTGELFF. This sequence joins TRBV18 and TRBJ2-2; 14 bases map to TRBD2. The CDR3 is made up of 19 amino acids. Germline V gene lookup returns CDR1 KGHSH and CDR2 LQKENI. Trimming cost V 3 bases and J 0 bases; bases outside gene matches: 6.

CDR3 sequence: CASSLMEQEYSYEQYF. The CDR3 DNA reads TGTGCCAGCAGTTTAATGGAACAGGAATACTCCTACGAGCAGTACTTC. The chain is built from TRBV28 and TRBJ2-7, with D possibly being TRBD1 (5 bases). The CDR3 consists of 16 residues. The V end was cut by 2 bases, the J end by 0 bases, with 14 bases between. Germline V gene lookup returns CDR1 MDHEN and CDR2 SYDVKM.

The chain couples TRBV19 to TRBJ2-3, with 12 bases aligning to TRBD2. CDR3 length: 15 residues. V was pared by 7 bases and J by 8 bases, with 10 bases of the junction left unmatched. In germline, CDR1 is LNHDA, CDR2 SQIVND (reference sequence). Written as DNA, the CDR3 is TGTGCCAGTATGGGGCTAGCGGGAGGGCCTGGTACGCAGTATTTT. It translates to CASMGLAGGPGTQYF.

The CDR3 nucleotides read TGTGCCAGCAGTGCCGGACAGGCCTACTCTGGAAACACCATATATTTT. This sequence encodes CASSAGQAYSGNTIYF. The rearrangement uses TRBV6-1 and TRBJ1-3, with 7 bases matching TRBD1. Germline-derived CDR1 and CDR2 are MNHNS and SASEGT. With V trimmed by 4 bases and J by 0 bases, 6 bases remained unmatched. The CDR3 has 16 residues.

The genes are TRBV2 and TRBJ1-5; weak D call: TRBD1 (6 bases). V was cut by 7 bases and J by 2 bases, with 12 bases left in between. The CDR3 is 14 amino acids. Germline V gene sequence: CDR1 SNHLY, CDR2 FYNNEI. The CDR3 here is CASTETGRNQPQHF. In nucleotides, the CDR3 is TGTGCCAGCACCGAGACAGGTCGCAATCAGCCCCAGCATTTT.

The chain recombines TRBV2 with TRBJ1-2, with a weak D call TRBD1 (6 bases). Germline assignment: CDR1 SNHLY and CDR2 FYNNEI. V gave up 8 bases and J gave up 4 bases, with 14 bases separating them. The CDR3 totals 13 residues. As DNA, the CDR3 is TGTGCCAGCGGAGGGGGGGGCGGCTATGGCTACACCTTC. It encodes CASGGGGGYGYTF.

This clone was detected once. The chain couples TRBV11-2 to TRBJ1-1; a weak D match, TRBD1 (6 bases). This CDR3 spans 14 amino acids. Germline values: CDR1 SGHAT, CDR2 FQNNGV. V lost 3 bases to trimming and J lost 1 base, with 9 bases between them. Here the CDR3 DNA reads TGTGCCAGCAGCTTTACACAGGGGAACACTGAAGCTTTCTTT. Translating gives CASSFTQGNTEAFF.

The rearrangement joins TRBV2 to TRBJ1-1; a possible D gene is TRBD1 (5 bases). V shed 6 bases and J shed 1 base, with 9 bases lying between them. This CDR3 region has 13 residues. CDR1 and CDR2 from the germline V gene are SNHLY and FYNNEI. The CDR3 sequence is CASRITGNTEAFF. DNA of the CDR3: TGTGCCAGCAGGATAACAGGGAACACTGAAGCTTTCTTT.

The rearrangement joins TRBV5-4 to TRBJ2-3; D may be TRBD2 (7 bases). The CDR3 sequence is 15 residues long. V lost 4 bases and J 2 bases, leaving 14 bases between the germline ends. Germline-derived CDR1 and CDR2 are SGHNT and YYREEE (reference sequence). CDR3 loop: CASSRGGGPTDTQYF. In nucleotides, the CDR3 is TGTGCCAGCAGCCGAGGGGGGGGTCCCACAGATACGCAGTATTTT.

The chain links TRBV29-1 to TRBJ1-1; no firm D call. The V and J ends lost 6 bases and 0 bases respectively, with 11 bases between them. CDR1 and CDR2 (germline): SQVTM, ANQGSEA. The CDR3 runs to 13 residues. The CDR3 protein is CSVKGLMNTEAFF. The DNA for the CDR3 is TGCAGCGTAAAAGGACTAATGAACACTGAAGCTTTCTTT.

The V call is TRBV28, the J call TRBJ1-2; D is unresolved. Germline CDR1 and CDR2: MDHEN and SYDVKM. The CDR3 covers 17 residues. V was pared by 1 base and J by 3 bases, with 18 bases between. CDR3 amino acids: CASSLSPNPNRYYGYTF. The CDR3 coding sequence is TGTGCCAGCAGTTTATCCCCGAACCCGAACAGATACTATGGCTACACCTTC.

The chain has TRBV2 and TRBJ1-5; D is ambiguous. V was pared by 7 bases and J by 3 bases, with 7 bases between. The germline V gene has CDR1 SNHLY and CDR2 FYNNEI. This CDR3 is built from 12 residues. In nucleotides, the CDR3 is TGTGCCAGCAACACCATCAATCAGCCCCAGCATTTT. Translating it yields CASNTINQPQHF.